A selection of T cell receptor beta chains follows, all from one sample in a study of T cells in Graves' hyperthyroidism and ophthalmopathy. TCRdb fed the multiplex PCR reads into MiXCR, producing one record per CDR3 protein. In the table there are some 420,000 distinct CDR3 sequences, approximately 13% of which are singletons. Source material: blood. Receptors were obtained from a woman younger than 35 with Graves' hyperthyroidism. Both conserved end residues are part of each CDR3. The D gene is left open where the match is weak. The size field is filled for only some rows; it gives once, few, many or a size class.

TRBV5-1	NA	TRBJ2-3	many	CASSPGPVRSTDTQYF	TGCGCCAGCAGCCCCGGACCAGTCCGTTCCACAGATACGCAGTATTTT
TRBV10-3	TRBD1	TRBJ2-3	NA	CAISDGGQSTDTQYF	TGTGCCATCAGTGATGGGGGACAGAGCACAGATACGCAGTATTTT
TRBV5-6	TRBD1	TRBJ2-1	few	CASSPYLRGHYNEQFF	TGTGCCAGCAGCCCCTATCTGAGGGGGCACTACAATGAGCAGTTCTTC
TRBV7-9	NA	TRBJ1-1	many	CASSPNWDMTGFTEAFF	TGTGCCAGCAGCCCAAACTGGGACATGACGGGTTTCACTGAAGCTTTCTTT
TRBV28	TRBD1	TRBJ2-1	many	CASRATGFSYNEQFF	TGTGCCAGCAGGGCGACAGGGTTCTCCTACAATGAGCAGTTCTTC
TRBV12-3/TRBV12-4	NA	TRBJ2-5	NA	CAGSSGETQYF	TGTGCCGGCAGTTCGGGAGAGACCCAGTACTTC
TRBV11-2	TRBD1	TRBJ1-1	many	CASSLRRSGGLYTEAFF	TGTGCCAGCAGCTTACGGCGGTCAGGGGGATTATACACTGAAGCTTTCTTT
TRBV2	NA	TRBJ1-1	many	CASSGTERNTEAFF	TGTGCCAGCAGTGGGACAGAGAGAAACACTGAAGCTTTCTTT
TRBV20-1	NA	TRBJ2-3	few	CSARDGVSGDNTDTQYF	TGCAGTGCTAGAGATGGCGTGAGCGGCGATAACACAGATACGCAGTATTTT
TRBV27	TRBD2	TRBJ2-2	many	CASSILAGLSGELFF	TGTGCCAGCAGTATCTTAGCGGGATTGTCCGGGGAGCTGTTTTTT
TRBV6-1	TRBD1	TRBJ1-4	NA	CASSSHYRGSDEKLFF	TGTGCCAGCAGTTCCCATTACAGGGGGTCGGATGAAAAACTGTTTTTT
TRBV20-1	NA	TRBJ2-1	NA	CSASLGGNHYNEQFF	TGCAGTGCTAGTTTGGGCGGGAATCATTACAATGAGCAGTTCTTC
TRBV5-8	NA	TRBJ2-1	few	CAISTPGNNEQFF	TGTGCCATCTCGACACCCGGTAACAATGAGCAGTTCTTC
TRBV7-9	TRBD1	TRBJ1-2	NA	CASSLGGGQGKHYGCTF	TGTGCCAGCAGCTTGGGTGGCGGACAGGGAAAACACTATGGCTGCACCTTC
TRBV6-1	NA	TRBJ1-5	few	CASTLDQGNQPQHF	TGTGCCAGCACCCTGGACCAGGGCAATCAGCCCCAGCATTTT
TRBV20-1	NA	TRBJ2-3	NA	CSAKTGKNMDTQYF	TGCAGTGCTAAGACAGGAAAAAATATGGATACGCAGTATTTT
TRBV29-1	NA	TRBJ1-2	NA	CSVDSRGLVRGYTF	TGCAGCGTTGATTCTCGGGGGCTGGTGAGGGGCTACACCTTC
TRBV29-1	TRBD2	TRBJ2-1	NA	CSVISGRVDEQFF	TGCAGCGTCATTAGCGGGAGGGTAGATGAGCAGTTCTTC
TRBV7-2	TRBD1	TRBJ1-4	many	CASSLRQGGREKLFF	TGTGCCAGCAGCCTTCGACAGGGGGGCCGTGAAAAACTGTTTTTT
TRBV19	TRBD1	TRBJ2-7	many	CASSTSGTGMNEQYF	TGTGCCAGTAGTACCTCCGGGACAGGGATGAATGAGCAGTACTTC
TRBV28	NA	TRBJ2-7	many	CASTQSSVGGVGLDEQYF	TGTGCCAGCACCCAGAGTTCTGTCGGGGGAGTAGGGTTGGACGAGCAGTACTTC
TRBV7-9	TRBD1	TRBJ2-7	NA	CASSSRDRRSYEQYF	TGTGCCAGCAGCTCCCGGGACAGGAGGTCCTACGAGCAGTACTTC
TRBV2	NA	TRBJ2-6	NA	CASSGARAGANVLTF	TGTGCCAGCAGTGGGGCGCGGGCTGGGGCCAACGTCCTGACTTTC
TRBV27	TRBD2	TRBJ2-2	many	CASSLFGLAENTGELFF	TGTGCCAGCAGTTTATTCGGACTAGCGGAGAACACCGGGGAGCTGTTTTTT
TRBV29-1	NA	TRBJ1-1	few	CSVEGLQKNTEAFF	TGCAGCGTTGAAGGTCTTCAGAAGAACACTGAAGCTTTCTTT
TRBV2	TRBD2	TRBJ2-7	NA	CASLAGATYYEQYF	TGTGCCAGTCTAGCGGGAGCCACCTACTACGAGCAGTACTTC
TRBV28	NA	TRBJ1-5	many	CASTGMGDQPQHF	TGTGCCAGCACCGGGATGGGGGATCAGCCCCAGCATTTT
TRBV25-1	NA	TRBJ2-7	NA	CASSDRVKGSSGEQYF	TGTGCCAGCAGTGATCGCGTAAAGGGGTCGTCCGGGGAGCAGTACTTC
TRBV28	NA	TRBJ1-2	many	CASSPHRVYGYTF	TGTGCCAGCAGCCCCCACCGGGTGTACGGCTACACCTTC
TRBV18	NA	TRBJ2-5	many	CASSGDGGTETQYF	TGTGCCAGCTCAGGTGACGGCGGGACCGAGACCCAGTACTTC
TRBV4-1	NA	TRBJ2-7	few	CASSQGPDTYEQYF	TGCGCCAGCAGCCAAGGCCCAGATACCTACGAGCAGTACTTC
TRBV6-2/TRBV6-3	TRBD1	TRBJ1-3	NA	CASSWTGDGNTIYF	TGTGCCAGCAGTTGGACAGGGGATGGAAACACCATATATTTT
TRBV29-1	TRBD2	TRBJ2-2	many	CSVLSQLAGGNTGELFF	TGCAGCGTTTTATCTCAACTAGCGGGAGGTAACACCGGGGAGCTGTTTTTT
TRBV28	NA	TRBJ2-7	many	CASSSTGRYEQYF	TGTGCCAGCAGTTCCACAGGGAGGTACGAGCAGTACTTC
TRBV6-2/TRBV6-3	NA	TRBJ1-2	many	CASSYVQPVSYGYTF	TGTGCCAGCAGTTATGTCCAGCCAGTCTCCTATGGCTACACCTTC
TRBV12-3/TRBV12-4	NA	TRBJ1-4	NA	CASRTLEANEKLFF	TGTGCCAGCAGAACCCTAGAAGCTAATGAAAAACTGTTTTTT
TRBV11-2	NA	TRBJ2-5	many	CASSLGSRTQETQYF	TGTGCCAGCAGCTTAGGATCTAGGACGCAAGAGACCCAGTACTTC
TRBV30	TRBD2	TRBJ2-7	few	CACTTKLAGVTGEQYF	TGTGCCTGCACCACTAAACTAGCGGGAGTAACGGGGGAGCAGTACTTC
TRBV7-8	NA	TRBJ2-1	NA	CASSRNPNSPFNEQFF	TGCGCCAGCAGCCGGAACCCTAATTCCCCCTTCAATGAGCAGTTCTTC
TRBV30	NA	TRBJ1-2	many	CAWATWERGYTF	TGTGCCTGGGCTACATGGGAACGGGGCTACACCTTC
TRBV27	NA	TRBJ1-5	NA	CASTRTDYQPQHF	TGTGCCAGCACCCGGACAGACTATCAGCCCCAGCATTTT
TRBV20-1	NA	TRBJ1-4	many	CSAKAPGPTNEKLFF	TGCAGTGCTAAGGCCCCGGGACCAACTAATGAAAAACTGTTTTTT
TRBV7-9	TRBD1	TRBJ2-7	many	CASSWALEGQRSYEQYF	TGTGCCAGCAGCTGGGCCTTAGAGGGACAGCGATCCTACGAGCAGTACTTC
TRBV6-2/TRBV6-3	NA	TRBJ2-5	many	CASSQGPKETQYF	TGTGCCAGCAGCCAGGGACCTAAAGAGACCCAGTACTTC
TRBV27	TRBD1	TRBJ2-7	many	CASSSTGRRYEQYF	TGTGCCAGCAGTTCGACAGGGAGAAGGTACGAGCAGTACTTC
TRBV6-2/TRBV6-3	NA	TRBJ1-5	many	CASSYRRPGGQPQHF	TGTGCCAGCAGTTACAGGCGTCCGGGGGGTCAGCCCCAGCATTTT
TRBV20-1	TRBD1	TRBJ2-7	many	CSARDGGQGAFEYEQYF	TGCAGTGCTAGAGATGGAGGACAGGGGGCCTTTGAGTACGAGCAGTACTTC
TRBV6-1	TRBD2	TRBJ2-1	many	CASRFSGRASYNEQFF	TGTGCCAGCAGATTTAGCGGGAGGGCCTCCTACAATGAGCAGTTCTTC
TRBV18	TRBD2	TRBJ2-1	NA	CASSPGAGAGNEQFF	TGTGCCAGCTCACCAGGGGCGGGAGCTGGCAATGAGCAGTTCTTC
TRBV27	TRBD2	TRBJ2-2	NA	CASSLGREAVGELFF	TGTGCCAGCAGTTTGGGGCGGGAGGCCGTCGGGGAGCTGTTTTTT
TRBV10-3	TRBD2	TRBJ2-3	many	CAISENVGLAGADTQYF	TGTGCCATCAGTGAGAACGTTGGGCTAGCGGGAGCAGATACGCAGTATTTT
TRBV30	NA	TRBJ1-1	many	CAWSRLLKNTEAFF	TGTGCCTGGAGTAGACTCCTAAAGAACACTGAAGCTTTCTTT
TRBV2	NA	TRBJ1-4	NA	CASSERRKGEKLFF	TGTGCCAGCAGTGAACGAAGGAAAGGTGAAAAACTGTTTTTT